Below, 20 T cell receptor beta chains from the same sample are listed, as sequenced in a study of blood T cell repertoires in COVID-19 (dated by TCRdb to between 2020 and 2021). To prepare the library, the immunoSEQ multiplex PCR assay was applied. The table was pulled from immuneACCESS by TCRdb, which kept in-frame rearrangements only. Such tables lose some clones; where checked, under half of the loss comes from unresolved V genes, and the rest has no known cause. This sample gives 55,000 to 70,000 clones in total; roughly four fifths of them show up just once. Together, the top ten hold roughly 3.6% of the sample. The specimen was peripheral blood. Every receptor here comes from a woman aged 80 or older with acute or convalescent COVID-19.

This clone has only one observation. As DNA, the CDR3 is TGTGCCAGCAGCTTACGGGACATGGCTACCAAAAACATTCAGTACTTC. Protein: CASSLRDMATKNIQYF. The chain uses TRBV7-6 and TRBJ2-4, with D tentatively TRBD1 (6 bases). V lost 2 bases and J 2 bases, leaving 13 bases between the germline ends. The CDR3 runs 16 residues. Per germline, CDR1 SGHVS and CDR2 FNYEAQ.

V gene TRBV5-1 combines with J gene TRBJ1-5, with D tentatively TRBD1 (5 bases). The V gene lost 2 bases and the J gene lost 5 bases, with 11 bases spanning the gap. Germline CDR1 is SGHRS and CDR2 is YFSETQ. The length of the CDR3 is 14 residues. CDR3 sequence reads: CASSLGDIDQPQHF. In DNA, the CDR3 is TGCGCCAGCAGCTTAGGGGATATCGATCAGCCCCAGCATTTT.

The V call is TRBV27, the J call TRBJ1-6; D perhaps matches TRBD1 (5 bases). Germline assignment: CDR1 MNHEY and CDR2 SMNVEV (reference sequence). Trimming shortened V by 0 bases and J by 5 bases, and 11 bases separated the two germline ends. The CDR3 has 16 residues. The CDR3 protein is CASSLSGQIHNSPLHF. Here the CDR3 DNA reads TGTGCCAGCAGTTTATCGGGGCAGATCCATAATTCACCCCTCCACTTT.

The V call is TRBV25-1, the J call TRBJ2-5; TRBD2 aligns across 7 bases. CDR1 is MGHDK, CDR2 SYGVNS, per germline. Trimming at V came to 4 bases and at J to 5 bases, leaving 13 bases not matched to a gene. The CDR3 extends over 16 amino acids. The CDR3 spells CASSGGSTRRGETQYF. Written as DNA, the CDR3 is TGTGCCAGCAGTGGAGGGTCGACCCGGCGGGGGGAGACCCAGTACTTC.

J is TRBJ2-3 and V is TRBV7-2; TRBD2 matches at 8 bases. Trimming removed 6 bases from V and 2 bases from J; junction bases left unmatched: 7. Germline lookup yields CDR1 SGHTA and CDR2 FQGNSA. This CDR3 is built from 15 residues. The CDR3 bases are TGTGCCAGCAGTAACGGACTAGCTGCCACAGATACGCAGTATTTT. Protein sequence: CASSNGLAATDTQYF. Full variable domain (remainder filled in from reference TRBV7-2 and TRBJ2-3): GAGVSQSPSNKVTEKGKDVELRCDPISGHTALYWYRQSLGQGLEFLIYFQGNSAPDKSGLPSDRFSAERTGGSVSTLTIQRTQQEDSAVYLCASSNGLAATDTQYFGPGTRLTVL.

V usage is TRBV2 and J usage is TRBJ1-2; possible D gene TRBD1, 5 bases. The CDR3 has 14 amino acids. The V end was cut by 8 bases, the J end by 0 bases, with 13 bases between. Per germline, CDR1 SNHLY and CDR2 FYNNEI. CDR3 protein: CASSTQGTNYGYTF. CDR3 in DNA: TGTGCCAGCTCGACGCAGGGAACTAACTATGGCTACACCTTC. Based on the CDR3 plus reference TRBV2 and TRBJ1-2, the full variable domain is EPEVTQTPSHQVTQMGQEVILRCVPISNHLYFYWYRQILGQKVEFLVSFYNNEISEKSEIFDDQFSVERPDGSNFTLKIRSTKLEDSAMYFCASSTQGTNYGYTFGSGTRLTVV.

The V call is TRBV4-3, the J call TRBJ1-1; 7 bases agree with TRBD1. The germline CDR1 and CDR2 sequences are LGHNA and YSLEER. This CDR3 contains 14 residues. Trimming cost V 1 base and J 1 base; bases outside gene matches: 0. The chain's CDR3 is CASSQAGGNTEAFF. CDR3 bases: TGCGCCAGCAGCCAAGCAGGGGGGAACACTGAAGCTTTCTTT.

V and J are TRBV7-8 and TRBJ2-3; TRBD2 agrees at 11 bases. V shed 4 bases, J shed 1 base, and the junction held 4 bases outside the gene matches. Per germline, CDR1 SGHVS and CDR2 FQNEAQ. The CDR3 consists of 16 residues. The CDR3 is CASSSKTSGGTDTQYF. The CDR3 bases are TGTGCCAGCAGCTCGAAGACTAGCGGGGGCACAGATACGCAGTATTTT.

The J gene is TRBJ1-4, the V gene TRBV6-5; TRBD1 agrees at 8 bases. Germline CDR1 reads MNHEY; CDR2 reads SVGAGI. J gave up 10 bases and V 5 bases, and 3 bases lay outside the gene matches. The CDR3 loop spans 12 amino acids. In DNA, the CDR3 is TGTGCCAGCAGTACACAGGGGGGAAAACTGTTTTTT. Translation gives CASSTQGGKLFF.

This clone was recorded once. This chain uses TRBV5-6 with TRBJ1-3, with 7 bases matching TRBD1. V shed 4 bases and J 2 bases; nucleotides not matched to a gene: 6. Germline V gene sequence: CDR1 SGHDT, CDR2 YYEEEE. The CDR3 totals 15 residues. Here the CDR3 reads CASSPTGSPGNTIYF. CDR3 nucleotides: TGTGCCAGCAGCCCGACAGGGTCTCCTGGAAACACCATATATTTT.

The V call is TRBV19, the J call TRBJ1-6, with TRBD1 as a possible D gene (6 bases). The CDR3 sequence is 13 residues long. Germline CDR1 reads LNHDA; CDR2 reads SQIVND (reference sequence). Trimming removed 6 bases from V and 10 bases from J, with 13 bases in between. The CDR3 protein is CASRGTTQSPLHF. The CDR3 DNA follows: TGTGCCAGTAGAGGGACAACCCAGTCACCCCTCCACTTT.

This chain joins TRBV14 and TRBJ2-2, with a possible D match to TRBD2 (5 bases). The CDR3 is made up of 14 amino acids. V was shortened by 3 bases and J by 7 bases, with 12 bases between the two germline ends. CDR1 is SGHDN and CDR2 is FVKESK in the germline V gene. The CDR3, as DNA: TGTGCCAGCAGCCAGAGGGCCGGTGGCGGGGAGCTGTTTTTT. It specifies CASSQRAGGGELFF.

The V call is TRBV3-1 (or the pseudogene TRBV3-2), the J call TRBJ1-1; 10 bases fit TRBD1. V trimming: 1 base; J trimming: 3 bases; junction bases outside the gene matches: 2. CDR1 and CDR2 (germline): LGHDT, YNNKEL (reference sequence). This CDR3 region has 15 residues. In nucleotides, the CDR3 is TGTGCCAGCAGCCAAGGGACAGGGGGTCACACTGAAGCTTTCTTT. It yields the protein CASSQGTGGHTEAFF.

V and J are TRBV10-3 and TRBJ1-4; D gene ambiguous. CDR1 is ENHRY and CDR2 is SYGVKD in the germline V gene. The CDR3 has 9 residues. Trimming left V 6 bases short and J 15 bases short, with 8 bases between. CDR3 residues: CAIRAGMFF. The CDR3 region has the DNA TGTGCCATCAGGGCCGGGATGTTTTTT.

The CDR3 loop reads CASSPPLAGGFNEQFF. The CDR3, as DNA: TGCGCCAGCAGCCCCCCTTTAGCGGGGGGCTTCAATGAGCAGTTCTTC. This chain joins TRBV5-1 and TRBJ2-1; TRBD2 aligns across 10 bases. The junction had 10 bases not matched to a gene; V was cut back by 4 bases and J by 6 bases. The CDR3 has 16 amino acids. Germline values: CDR1 SGHRS, CDR2 YFSETQ.

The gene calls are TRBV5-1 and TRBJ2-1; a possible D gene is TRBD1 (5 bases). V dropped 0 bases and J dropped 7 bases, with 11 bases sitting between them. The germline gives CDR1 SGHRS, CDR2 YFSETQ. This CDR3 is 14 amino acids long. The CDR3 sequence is CASSLDLGRNEQFF. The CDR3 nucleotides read TGCGCCAGCAGCTTGGATCTGGGGCGGAATGAGCAGTTCTTC.

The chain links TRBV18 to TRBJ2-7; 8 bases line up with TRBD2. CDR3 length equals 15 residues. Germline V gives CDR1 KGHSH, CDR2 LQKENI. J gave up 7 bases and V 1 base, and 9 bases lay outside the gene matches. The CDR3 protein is CASSPLAPGGQEQYF. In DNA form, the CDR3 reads TGTGCCAGCTCACCACTCGCCCCGGGGGGGCAAGAGCAGTACTTC.

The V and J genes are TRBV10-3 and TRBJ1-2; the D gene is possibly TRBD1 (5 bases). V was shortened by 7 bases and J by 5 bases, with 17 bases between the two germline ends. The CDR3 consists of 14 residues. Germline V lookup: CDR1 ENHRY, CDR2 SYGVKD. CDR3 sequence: CAIKDDGGEYGYTF. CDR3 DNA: TGTGCCATCAAGGACGACGGAGGGGAATATGGCTACACCTTC.

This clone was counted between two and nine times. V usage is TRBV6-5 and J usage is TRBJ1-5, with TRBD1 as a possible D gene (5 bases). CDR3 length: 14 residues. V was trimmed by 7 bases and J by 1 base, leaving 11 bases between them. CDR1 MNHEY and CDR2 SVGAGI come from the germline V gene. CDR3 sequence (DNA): TGTGCCAGCACCGAAGGGGCCAGCAATCAGCCCCAGCATTTT. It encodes CASTEGASNQPQHF.

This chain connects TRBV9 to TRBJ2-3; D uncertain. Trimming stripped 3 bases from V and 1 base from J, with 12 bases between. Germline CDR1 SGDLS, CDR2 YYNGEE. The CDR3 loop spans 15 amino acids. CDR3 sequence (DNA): TGTGCCAGCAGCGCCGTTTTAGCAGGCACAGATACGCAGTATTTT. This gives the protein CASSAVLAGTDTQYF.